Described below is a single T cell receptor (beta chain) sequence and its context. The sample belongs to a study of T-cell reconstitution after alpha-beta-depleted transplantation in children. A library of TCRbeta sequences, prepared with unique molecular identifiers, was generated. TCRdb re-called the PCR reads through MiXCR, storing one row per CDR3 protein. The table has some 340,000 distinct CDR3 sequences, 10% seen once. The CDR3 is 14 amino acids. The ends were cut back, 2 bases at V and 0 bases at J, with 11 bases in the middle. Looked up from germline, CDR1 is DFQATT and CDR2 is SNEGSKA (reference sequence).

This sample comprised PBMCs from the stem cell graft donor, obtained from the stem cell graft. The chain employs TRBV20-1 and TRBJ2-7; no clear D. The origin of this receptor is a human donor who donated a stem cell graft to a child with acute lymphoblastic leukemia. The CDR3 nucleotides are TGCAGTGCTAGATATAGCCTGGGCTCCTACGAGCAGTACTTC. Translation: CSARYSLGSYEQYF.